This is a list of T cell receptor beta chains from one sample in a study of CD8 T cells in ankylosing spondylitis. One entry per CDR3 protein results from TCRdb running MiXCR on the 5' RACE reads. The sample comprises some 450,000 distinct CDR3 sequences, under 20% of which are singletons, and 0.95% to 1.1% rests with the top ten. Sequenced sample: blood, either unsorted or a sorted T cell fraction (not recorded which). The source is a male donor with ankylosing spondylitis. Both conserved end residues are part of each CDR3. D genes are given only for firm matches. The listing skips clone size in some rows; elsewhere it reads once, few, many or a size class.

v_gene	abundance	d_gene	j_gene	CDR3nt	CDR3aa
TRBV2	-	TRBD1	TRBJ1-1	TGTGCCAGCAGGACGGCAGGGGGCAGGTCACCTTTCTTT	CASRTAGGRSPFF
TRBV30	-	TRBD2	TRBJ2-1	TGTGCCTGGAGTGTACTATGGCGGGAGGACGGCTATGAGCAGTTCTTC	CAWSVLWREDGYEQFF
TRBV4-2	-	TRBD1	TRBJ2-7	TGTGCCAGCAGCCGCGGGACAGGGGTTGGGCTCACCCCAGACGAGCAGTACTTC	CASSRGTGVGLTPDEQYF
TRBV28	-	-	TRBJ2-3	TGTGCCAGCAGTTTATCGTCCCGGGGGACAGATACGCAGTATTTT	CASSLSSRGTDTQYF
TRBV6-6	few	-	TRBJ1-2	TGTGCCAGCACTCTACGGGGGAACTATGGCTACACCTTC	CASTLRGNYGYTF
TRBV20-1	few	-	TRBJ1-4	TGCAGTGCCGGGAAGTCGGGACGGGATAATGAAAAACTGTTTTTT	CSAGKSGRDNEKLFF
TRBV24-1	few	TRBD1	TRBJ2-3	TGTGCCACCAGTCTCCGCGGCGACAGGGAAAGCACAGATACGCAGTATTTT	CATSLRGDRESTDTQYF
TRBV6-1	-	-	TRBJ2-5	TGTGCCAGCAGTCTTTCTGGGGGCGCGACGAAGACCCAGTACTTC	CASSLSGGATKTQYF
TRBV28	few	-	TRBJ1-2	TGTGCCAGCAGGTCTTGGGGGGACAACTATGGCTACACCTTC	CASRSWGDNYGYTF
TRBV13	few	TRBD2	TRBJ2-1	TGTGCCAGCAGCCAGCGCCGAACCGGGACTAGCGGGGGCTACTACAATGAGCAGTTCTTC	CASSQRRTGTSGGYYNEQFF
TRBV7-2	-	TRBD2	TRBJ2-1	TGTGCCAGCAGCACCCGAGGGACTACTAGCGGGACTGAGCAGTTCTTC	CASSTRGTTSGTEQFF
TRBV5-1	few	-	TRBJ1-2	TGCGCCAGCAGCTTGGAGCCGGTGGAAGGCTACACCTTC	CASSLEPVEGYTF
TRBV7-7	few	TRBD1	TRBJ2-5	TGTGCTAGCAGCCCCGCCGGGACAGGGGGCTGGGAGACCCAGTACTTC	CASSPAGTGGWETQYF
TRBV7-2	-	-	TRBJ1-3	TGTGCCAGCAGCTCATTTCGGACGGGTGGAAACACCATATATTTT	CASSSFRTGGNTIYF
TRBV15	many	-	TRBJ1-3	TGTGCCACCAGCAGAGTTTTAGCCTCTGGAAACACCATATATTTT	CATSRVLASGNTIYF
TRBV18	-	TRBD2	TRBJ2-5	TGTGCCAGCTCACCACCCGGTGGACTAGCGGAAGAGACCCAGTACTTC	CASSPPGGLAEETQYF
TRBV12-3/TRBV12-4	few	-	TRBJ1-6	TGTGCCAGCAGTTTTCAGGGGACGGGGGATTCACCCCTCCACTTT	CASSFQGTGDSPLHF
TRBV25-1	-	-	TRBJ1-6	TGTGCCAGCCCCCAAGTCGGGGGTTGCTCACCCCTCCACTTT	CASPQVGGCSPLHF
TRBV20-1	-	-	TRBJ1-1	TGCAGTGCTAGAACTCCGGGGAACACTGAAGCTTTCTTT	CSARTPGNTEAFF
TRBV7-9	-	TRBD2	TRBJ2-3	TGTGCCAGCAGCAGACTAGCGGGAGGGGCTACGCAGTATTTT	CASSRLAGGATQYF
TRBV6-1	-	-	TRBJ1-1	TGTGCCAGCAAGCGGACCCGGAACACTGAAGCTTTCTTT	CASKRTRNTEAFF